This TCR beta chain is from a study of blood T cell repertoires in COVID-19. The study drew participants aged about 18 to 89 years from approximately 25 US areas. Participants had their cohort set by participant-reported clinical history. Exposed participants encountered a COVID-19 case during the 2 weeks preceding study entry. The assay was immunoSEQ multiplex PCR, and TCRdb's table has in-frame clones only and misses some. The repertoire includes 350,000 or so clones, about nine tenths of them detected once, and about 0.94% sits in the top ten. The V end lost 1 base, the J end lost 7 bases, and 15 bases lay between the germline ends. Germline V CDR1 and CDR2: SGHRS, YFSETQ. The CDR3 is 14 residues long.

The chain has TRBV5-1 and TRBJ2-7, with TRBD2 as a possible D gene (7 bases). The TCR was taken from a woman younger than 45 who had been exposed to COVID-19. Sequencing was done on a sample of PBMCs or T cells enriched from blood (not recorded which). In nucleotides, the CDR3 is TGCGCCAGCAGCTTGTCTGGGGGGGCGTGGGAGCAGTACTTC. This sequence encodes CASSLSGGAWEQYF.